This T cell receptor (beta chain) derives from a study of response to subunit inactivated influenza vaccine. CDR3 size: 15 residues. V was cut by 4 bases and J by 5 bases, with 18 bases left in between. The V gene's germline CDR1 is SGHDT and CDR2 YYEEEE. Concerning this clonotype itself: As yet, its antigen is unknown.

A single record per CDR3 protein comes from TCRdb applying MiXCR to the RT-PCR reads. The sample yields 800,000 to 1,000,000 distinct CDR3 sequences, 21% seen once. General study results and limits: The study's authors posited that every seasonal influenza vaccination enlists few new T cells.

Sequenced here: PBMCs from blood, sampled roughly 5 days after vaccination. The origin of this receptor is a man aged 45-60 years who received an inactivated influenza vaccine. This chain links TRBV5-6 with TRBJ1-1, with D hard to call. The CDR3 bases are TGTGCCAGCAGCCTGGTGACGGCCATGGGAACTGAAGCTTTCTTT. It specifies CASSLVTAMGTEAFF.